These T cell receptor beta chains were read from a single sample in a study of PD-1 blockade in classical Hodgkin lymphoma. TCRdb's copy holds only in-frame clones and misses some; the assay was immunoSEQ multiplex PCR. This sample has roughly 28,000 clones, with around 88% found just once. Sequencing was performed on CD8+ T cells from blood, taken at baseline. These receptors all stem from a human donor with classical Hodgkin lymphoma. The CDR3 runs from the conserved cysteine through the conserved F or W. D genes are given only for firm matches. Expanded clones are given a class, and other clones once, few, many or no size at all.

d_gene	v_gene	j_gene	abundance	CDR3nt	CDR3aa
-	TRBV6-5	TRBJ1-5	-	TGTGCCAGCAGTTACGGTCTGACCGACCAGCCCCAGCATTTT	CASSYGLTDQPQHF
-	TRBV4-2	TRBJ2-7	-	TGTGCCAGCAGCCAAGAGATTAGTAACTACGAGCAGTACTTC	CASSQEISNYEQYF
TRBD2	TRBV30	TRBJ2-1	-	TGTGCCTGGAGTGCGCGGGGGGCGAACAATGAGCAGTTCTTC	CAWSARGANNEQFF
-	TRBV5-5	TRBJ1-5	-	TGTGCCAGCAGCTTCGCCTATGGGGACAAGAGCCCCGTTAGCAATCAGCCCCAGCATTTT	CASSFAYGDKSPVSNQPQHF
-	TRBV10-2	TRBJ2-1	-	TGCGCCAGCAGTGAGATGGATAGAAATGAGCAGTTCTTC	CASSEMDRNEQFF
TRBD2	TRBV6-6	TRBJ2-1	-	TGTGCCAGCACCTCGGGACTAGCGGGTCCCCATATTGAGCAGTTCTTC	CASTSGLAGPHIEQFF
TRBD2	TRBV7-9	TRBJ2-7	few	TGTGCCAGCGGAGGACTAGCGGGAGCTTTCGTCGCCTACGAGCAGTACTTC	CASGGLAGAFVAYEQYF
TRBD2	TRBV6-5	TRBJ2-1	-	TGTGCCAGCAGCGGCGGGAGCGCTTCCTACAATGAGCAGTTCTTC	CASSGGSASYNEQFF
-	TRBV13	TRBJ2-7	-	TGTGCCAGCAGCTTCCCAGAGCGGGCCGCCTACGAGCAGTACTTC	CASSFPERAAYEQYF
-	TRBV19	TRBJ1-2	few	TGTGCCAGTAGTATAAGGGACACCCACGGGGACACCTTC	CASSIRDTHGDTF
TRBD1	TRBV6-5	TRBJ2-2	-	TGTGCCAGCAGTTCGGACAGGGGGCGGCCCGGGGAGCTGTTTTTT	CASSSDRGRPGELFF
-	TRBV6-5	TRBJ1-2	-	TGTGCCAGCAGTTACTCGAGGACAGCCACCTATGGCTACACCTTC	CASSYSRTATYGYTF